The 3 T cell receptor beta chains below come from one sample, sequenced in a study of blood T cell repertoires in COVID-19. TCRdb's table, derived via immunoSEQ multiplex PCR, lists solely in-frame clones and lacks some. This table has over 200,000 clones, approximately 80% appearing once. The source material was PBMCs or T cells enriched from blood (not recorded which). All receptors derive from a woman aged 45-59 years with acute COVID-19.

V is TRBV28 and J is TRBJ2-1, with 11 bases fitting TRBD2. This CDR3 is built from 20 residues. The germline V gene has CDR1 MDHEN and CDR2 SYDVKM. V was pared by 3 bases and J by 5 bases, with 18 bases of the junction left unmatched. The CDR3 DNA is TGTGCCAGCAGTTTGGGCAGGGTCCTTAGCGGGAGGGCATTAGACAATGAGCAGTTCTTC. Its translation: CASSLGRVLSGRALDNEQFF.

This clone came up once. The V gene is TRBV19, the J gene TRBJ2-5; TRBD1 matches 7 bases. With 4 bases clipped from V and 1 base from J, the junction kept 12 bases outside the gene matches. Germline values: CDR1 LNHDA, CDR2 SQIVND (reference sequence). This CDR3 region has 17 residues. For the CDR3, the DNA is TGTGCCAGTAGTACCTCTCCGGGACAGCGCGTCCAAGAGACCCAGTACTTC. It is translated as CASSTSPGQRVQETQYF.

The chain has TRBV28 and TRBJ2-7; 9 bases are shared with TRBD2. The CDR3 sequence is 13 residues long. The V gene end was trimmed by 9 bases and the J gene end by 2 bases; junction bases not matched to a gene: 5. The germline CDR1 and CDR2 sequences are MDHEN and SYDVKM. Here the CDR3 DNA reads TGTGCCAGTTCGGGACTAGCCCCCTACGAGCAGTACTTC. It translates to CASSGLAPYEQYF. Full variable domain (rest looked up from reference TRBV28 and TRBJ2-7): DVKVTQSSRYLVKRTGEKVFLECVQDMDHENMFWYRQDPGLGLRLIYFSYDVKMKEKGDIPEGYSVSREKKERFSLILESASTNQTSMYLCASSGLAPYEQYFGPGTRLTVT.